This T cell receptor beta chain was identified in a study of blood T cell repertoires in COVID-19. The ends lost 4 bases at V and 3 bases at J; junction bases unmatched: 5. CDR1 and CDR2 from the germline V gene are SGHDN and FVKESK. There are 15 residues in the CDR3. Profiling relied on immunoSEQ multiplex PCR, and the TCRdb table lists in-frame clones only, not all of them. This table holds about 470,000 clones, approximately 86% found once. The chain is built from TRBV14 and TRBJ2-3; 9 bases line up with TRBD1. This sequence was found in a woman between 18 and 29 years old who had recovered from COVID-19. The sequencing input was PBMCs or T cells enriched from blood (not recorded which). CDR3 nucleotides: TGTGCCAGCAGCCCTTACGGGACAGGGACAGATACGCAGTATTTT. Translating gives CASSPYGTGTDTQYF.